This T cell receptor beta chain was profiled in a study of regulatory T cells in long-lasting Graves disease. TCR beta libraries were built with iRepertoire HTBI primers and Arm-PCR of CDR3 regions. TCRdb re-called the multiplex PCR reads with MiXCR, one entry per CDR3 protein. There are about 500,000 distinct CDR3 sequences in the sample; 12% occur only once, and more than 8% lies in the top ten. Time point here: newly diagnosed GD, antithyroid drugs for less than 3 months. Making the TCR library involved RNA that had been extracted from PBMCs. This clonotype was recorded many times. These data were likewise used in another study, on T cells in Graves' hyperthyroidism and ophthalmopathy. That paper notes: The diagnoses drew upon clinical symptoms, serum thyroxine and TRAb, thyroid ultrasound and orbital computed tomography. Most thyroid clonotypes with frequency above 0.001 were detected in blood.

The sequence was collected from a woman in her twenties or thirties with Graves disease. Sequences were derived from peripheral blood mononuclear cells (PBMCs), sampled at new diagnosis, from a patient treated with antithyroid drugs.

CDR3 loop: CSVDPAVQETQYF. The CDR3 coding sequence is TGCAGCGTTGACCCGGCGGTACAAGAGACCCAGTACTTC. V usage is TRBV29-1 and J usage is TRBJ2-5; D call uncertain. This CDR3 comprises 13 residues. Germline CDR1 is SQVTM and CDR2 is ANQGSEA. V dropped 3 bases and J dropped 2 bases, with 10 bases sitting between them.